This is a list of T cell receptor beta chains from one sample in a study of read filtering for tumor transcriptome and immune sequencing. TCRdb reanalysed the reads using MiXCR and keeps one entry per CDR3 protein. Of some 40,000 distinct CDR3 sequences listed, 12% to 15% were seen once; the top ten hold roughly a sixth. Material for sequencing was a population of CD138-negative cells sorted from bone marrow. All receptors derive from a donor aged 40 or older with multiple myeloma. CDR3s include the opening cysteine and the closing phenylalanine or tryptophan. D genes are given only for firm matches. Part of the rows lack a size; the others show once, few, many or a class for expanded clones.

CDR3: CSARDSGSSGSTDTQYF; DNA: TGCAGTGCTAGAGATTCCGGTTCTAGCGGCAGCACAGATACGCAGTATTTT; D: TRBD2; V: TRBV20-1; J: TRBJ2-3; size: few
CDR3: CAWSSGDYEQYF; DNA: TGTGCCTGGAGTTCGGGGGACTACGAGCAGTACTTC; D: NA; V: TRBV30; J: TRBJ2-7; size: NA
CDR3: CASSLGSSGANVLTF; DNA: TGCGCCAGCAGCTTGGGAAGCTCTGGGGCCAACGTCCTGACTTTC; D: NA; V: TRBV5-1; J: TRBJ2-6; size: few
CDR3: CASSPMTWGNQPQHF; DNA: TGTGCCAGCAGTCCCATGACCTGGGGCAATCAGCCCCAGCATTTT; D: NA; V: TRBV12-3/TRBV12-4; J: TRBJ1-5; size: NA
CDR3: CSASHGLDEKLFF; DNA: TGCAGTGCTAGTCATGGTTTGGACGAAAAACTGTTTTTT; D: NA; V: TRBV20-1; J: TRBJ1-4; size: many
CDR3: CASSSRDPEQYF; DNA: TGTGCCAGCAGCTCCCGGGACCCGGAGCAGTACTTC; D: NA; V: TRBV5-6; J: TRBJ2-7; size: NA
CDR3: CSARLLQGAGNTIYF; DNA: TGCAGTGCTAGGTTACTACAGGGGGCCGGAAACACCATATATTTT; D: TRBD1; V: TRBV20-1; J: TRBJ1-3; size: few
CDR3: CASSSSGGATGELFF; DNA: TGTGCCAGCAGCTCTAGCGGGGGGGCCACCGGGGAGCTGTTTTTT; D: TRBD2; V: TRBV5-4; J: TRBJ2-2; size: many
CDR3: CASSYLTSGELFF; DNA: TGTGCCAGCAGTTACTTGACAAGCGGGGAGCTGTTTTTT; D: NA; V: TRBV6-2/TRBV6-3; J: TRBJ2-2; size: few
CDR3: CASSEPNTEAFF; DNA: TGTGCCAGCAGTGAACCGAACACTGAAGCTTTCTTT; D: NA; V: TRBV2; J: TRBJ1-1; size: many
CDR3: CASSRWGGISSYNEQFF; DNA: TGTGCCAGCAGTAGGTGGGGAGGAATAAGCTCCTACAATGAGCAGTTCTTC; D: NA; V: TRBV27; J: TRBJ2-1; size: many
CDR3: CASSAGTGLEAFF; DNA: TGTGCCAGCAGTGCCGGGACAGGTCTCGAAGCTTTCTTT; D: TRBD1; V: TRBV11-2; J: TRBJ1-1; size: many
CDR3: CASSPPTGGYSPAYEQYF; DNA: TGTGCCAGCAGCCCACCGACAGGCGGTTACTCTCCGGCCTACGAGCAGTACTTC; D: NA; V: TRBV3-1; J: TRBJ2-7; size: many
CDR3: CASSLAGGKGTEAFF; DNA: TGTGCCAGCAGCTTAGCTGGGGGCAAAGGCACTGAAGCTTTCTTT; D: NA; V: TRBV7-8; J: TRBJ1-1; size: many
CDR3: CASSSQGRGVEAFF; DNA: TGTGCCAGCAGCTCCCAGGGAAGGGGAGTTGAAGCTTTCTTT; D: NA; V: TRBV3-1; J: TRBJ1-1; size: many
CDR3: CASRPNEAIGELFF; DNA: TGCGCCAGCAGACCCAATGAGGCAATCGGGGAGCTGTTTTTT; D: NA; V: TRBV4-1; J: TRBJ2-2; size: many
CDR3: CASSRAEGANVLTF; DNA: TGTGCCAGCAGCCGCGCAGAAGGGGCCAACGTCCTGACTTTC; D: NA; V: TRBV7-2; J: TRBJ2-6; size: many
CDR3: CASSLKRGAEEQFF; DNA: TGTGCCAGCAGCTTGAAACGGGGGGCAGAGGAGCAGTTCTTC; D: NA; V: TRBV5-4; J: TRBJ2-1; size: many
CDR3: CASRLAGTGNEKLFF; DNA: TGTGCCAGCAGGCTCGCCGGGACAGGGAATGAAAAACTGTTTTTT; D: TRBD1; V: TRBV12-3/TRBV12-4; J: TRBJ1-4; size: many
CDR3: CAWSAGTEGSRPQHF; DNA: TGTGCCTGGAGTGCTGGGACAGAGGGTTCACGGCCCCAGCATTTT; D: TRBD1; V: TRBV30; J: TRBJ1-5; size: many
CDR3: CASSLEVAGNNQPQHF; DNA: TGTGCCAGCAGCTTAGAAGTGGCAGGGAATAATCAGCCCCAGCATTTT; D: NA; V: TRBV7-6; J: TRBJ1-5; size: many
CDR3: CASSTGQPGYGYTF; DNA: TGTGCCAGCAGCACCGGACAGCCTGGATATGGCTACACCTTC; D: NA; V: TRBV5-4; J: TRBJ1-2; size: NA
CDR3: CASRSGRGFDEQFF; DNA: TGTGCCAGCCGCTCTGGCAGGGGGTTTGATGAGCAGTTCTTC; D: TRBD1; V: TRBV6-6; J: TRBJ2-1; size: many
CDR3: CASSSKSTGGRAEAFF; DNA: TGTGCCAGCAGTTCGAAATCTACAGGGGGGAGAGCTGAAGCTTTCTTT; D: TRBD1; V: TRBV12-3/TRBV12-4; J: TRBJ1-1; size: many
CDR3: CASSFGQVAYEQYF; DNA: TGTGCCAGCAGTTTTGGACAGGTTGCCTACGAGCAGTACTTC; D: TRBD1; V: TRBV28; J: TRBJ2-7; size: NA
CDR3: CASSPTIGTGSYEQYF; DNA: TGTGCCAGTAGTCCAACGATTGGAACGGGGTCCTACGAGCAGTACTTC; D: NA; V: TRBV19; J: TRBJ2-7; size: many
CDR3: CASKGARIEQFF; DNA: TGTGCCAGCAAGGGGGCGCGGATTGAGCAGTTCTTC; D: TRBD1; V: TRBV27; J: TRBJ2-1; size: many
CDR3: CSVEDSDRHYGYTF; DNA: TGCAGCGTTGAAGACTCTGACAGACACTATGGCTACACCTTC; D: NA; V: TRBV29-1; J: TRBJ1-2; size: many
CDR3: CASSEPQGALISEANVLTF; DNA: TGTGCCAGCAGTGAGCCGCAGGGGGCCCTCATCTCTGAGGCCAACGTCCTGACTTTC; D: TRBD1; V: TRBV6-1; J: TRBJ2-6; size: NA
CDR3: CASSLSGPAFF; DNA: TGCGCCAGCAGCTTGTCAGGGCCAGCTTTCTTT; D: NA; V: TRBV5-1; J: TRBJ1-1; size: many
CDR3: CASSPAGVALSTEAFF; DNA: TGTGCCAGCAGCCCGGCAGGGGTGGCCCTGAGCACTGAAGCTTTCTTT; D: NA; V: TRBV28; J: TRBJ1-1; size: many
CDR3: CASRGTGNQHF; DNA: TGTGCCAGCAGAGGGACAGGAAACCAGCATTTT; D: TRBD1; V: TRBV27; J: TRBJ1-5; size: many
CDR3: CASTGPPATLQETQYF; DNA: TGTGCCAGCACCGGCCCACCCGCTACCTTACAAGAGACCCAGTACTTC; D: NA; V: TRBV2; J: TRBJ2-5; size: many
CDR3: CSAHGGQIYEQYF; DNA: TGCAGTGCCCACGGGGGGCAGATATACGAGCAGTACTTC; D: NA; V: TRBV20-1; J: TRBJ2-7; size: many
CDR3: CASSSSVTSALSSYNEQFF; DNA: TGCGCCAGCAGCTCGAGTGTGACTAGCGCCCTGAGCTCCTACAATGAGCAGTTCTTC; D: TRBD2; V: TRBV5-1; J: TRBJ2-1; size: NA
CDR3: CASSQDRQGVGGYTF; DNA: TGTGCCAGCAGCCAAGATCGACAGGGGGTAGGTGGCTACACCTTC; D: TRBD1; V: TRBV4-1; J: TRBJ1-2; size: many
CDR3: CASSLSPGGYSETQYF; DNA: TGTGCCAGCAGCTTATCTCCAGGGGGGTACTCGGAGACCCAGTACTTC; D: NA; V: TRBV7-9; J: TRBJ2-5; size: many
CDR3: CASSQLRGATYEQYF; DNA: TGTGCCAGCAGCCAACTGCGGGGGGCAACCTACGAGCAGTACTTC; D: TRBD2; V: TRBV14; J: TRBJ2-7; size: many
CDR3: CSARDIGTGNEKLFF; DNA: TGCAGTGCTAGAGATATCGGGACAGGGAATGAAAAACTGTTTTTT; D: TRBD1; V: TRBV20-1; J: TRBJ1-4; size: many
CDR3: CARSSGTTPYEQYF; DNA: TGTGCCAGGAGCTCCGGGACCACCCCCTACGAGCAGTACTTC; D: NA; V: TRBV2; J: TRBJ2-7; size: many
CDR3: CASREKGRWTEAFF; DNA: TGTGCCAGCAGGGAGAAAGGACGATGGACTGAAGCTTTCTTT; D: NA; V: TRBV12-3/TRBV12-4; J: TRBJ1-1; size: many
CDR3: CASSQVSGPETRYF; DNA: TGCGCCAGCAGCCAAGTATCGGGCCCGGAGACCCGGTACTTC; D: NA; V: TRBV4-1; J: TRBJ2-5; size: NA